Listed below are T cell receptor beta chains from one sample, sequenced in a study of TIL therapy for anti-PD-1-resistant metastatic lung cancer. Profiled with immunoSEQ multiplex PCR; TCRdb holds only in-frame clones, not every one. This table holds approximately 97,000 clones, around three fifths found once. This specimen was tumor tissue, taken at baseline. Every receptor here comes from a person aged 25-85 years with non-small cell lung cancer. CDR3s include the opening cysteine and the closing phenylalanine or tryptophan. Each record gives: CDR3 protein, CDR3 DNA, V gene, J gene, D gene, clone size. The D gene is left open where the match is weak. Where a row states a size, it is once, few, many or the class of an expanded clone; other rows omit it.

cdr3_aa: CASMRGQGAGNQPQHF
cdr3_nt: TGTGCCAGTATGAGGGGACAGGGGGCCGGCAATCAGCCCCAGCATTTT
v_call: TRBV19
j_call: TRBJ1-5
d_call: TRBD1
clone_size: NA

cdr3_aa: CASRQSLAITDTQYF
cdr3_nt: TGTGCCAGCAGGCAGAGCCTGGCTATCACAGATACGCAGTATTTT
v_call: TRBV6-5
j_call: TRBJ2-3
d_call: NA
clone_size: NA

cdr3_aa: CASSRGDGGDYEQYF
cdr3_nt: TGTGCCAGCTCACGAGGGGACGGAGGAGATTACGAGCAGTACTTC
v_call: TRBV18
j_call: TRBJ2-7
d_call: NA
clone_size: NA

cdr3_aa: CASRDYNEQFF
cdr3_nt: TGTGCCAGCAGGGACTACAATGAGCAGTTCTTC
v_call: TRBV2
j_call: TRBJ2-1
d_call: NA
clone_size: once

cdr3_aa: CASSSGLAGDTQYF
cdr3_nt: TGTGCCAGCAGCTCGGGACTGGCCGGGGATACGCAGTATTTT
v_call: TRBV7-2
j_call: TRBJ2-3
d_call: NA
clone_size: NA

cdr3_aa: CASSRLLTGATNEKLFF
cdr3_nt: TGTGCCAGTAGCCGATTACTCACAGGCGCAACTAATGAAAAACTGTTTTTT
v_call: TRBV19
j_call: TRBJ1-4
d_call: NA
clone_size: NA

cdr3_aa: CASSYWDRASYEQYF
cdr3_nt: TGTGCCAGCAGTTACTGGGACAGGGCCTCCTACGAGCAGTACTTC
v_call: TRBV6-6
j_call: TRBJ2-7
d_call: TRBD1
clone_size: NA

cdr3_aa: CASSVNRRESYEQYF
cdr3_nt: TGTGCCAGCAGCGTGAACAGACGAGAATCCTACGAGCAGTACTTC
v_call: TRBV9
j_call: TRBJ2-7
d_call: NA
clone_size: NA

cdr3_aa: CASTGLRSLYGYTF
cdr3_nt: TGTGCCAGCACCGGACTCAGGAGCTTATATGGCTACACCTTC
v_call: TRBV6-5
j_call: TRBJ1-2
d_call: NA
clone_size: NA

cdr3_aa: CASSVAKSRAEQYF
cdr3_nt: TGTGCCAGCAGCGTAGCTAAGTCGAGGGCCGAGCAGTACTTC
v_call: TRBV9
j_call: TRBJ2-7
d_call: NA
clone_size: NA

cdr3_aa: CASSLEPQVYYEQYF
cdr3_nt: TGCGCCAGCAGCTTGGAACCCCAGGTATACTACGAGCAGTACTTC
v_call: TRBV5-1
j_call: TRBJ2-7
d_call: NA
clone_size: few

cdr3_aa: CASSGRHPRIQETQYF
cdr3_nt: TGTGCCAGCAGTGGCCGCCACCCGAGGATCCAAGAGACCCAGTACTTC
v_call: TRBV6-1
j_call: TRBJ2-5
d_call: NA
clone_size: NA

cdr3_aa: CASSEREGGRDTQYF
cdr3_nt: TGTGCCAGCAGCGAGCGGGAGGGGGGACGGGATACGCAGTATTTT
v_call: TRBV27
j_call: TRBJ2-3
d_call: TRBD2
clone_size: NA

cdr3_aa: CASSWRAENTGELFF
cdr3_nt: TGTGCCAGCAGTTGGAGGGCGGAGAACACCGGGGAGCTGTTTTTT
v_call: TRBV6-5
j_call: TRBJ2-2
d_call: NA
clone_size: NA

cdr3_aa: CASSQEGPQYF
cdr3_nt: TGTGCCAGCAGCCAAGAGGGGCCGCAGTATTTT
v_call: TRBV3-1/TRBV3-2
j_call: TRBJ2-3
d_call: NA
clone_size: NA

cdr3_aa: CASSPTSGRSTDTQYF
cdr3_nt: TGTGCCAGCAGCCCAACTAGCGGGCGAAGCACAGATACGCAGTATTTT
v_call: TRBV6-2/TRBV6-3
j_call: TRBJ2-3
d_call: TRBD2
clone_size: NA

cdr3_aa: CASSQVGRNIQYF
cdr3_nt: TGTGCCAGCAGTCAAGTTGGTAGGAACATTCAGTACTTC
v_call: TRBV28
j_call: TRBJ2-4
d_call: NA
clone_size: few

cdr3_aa: CASSPAPGPLGMETQYF
cdr3_nt: TGTGCCAGCAGCCCAGCTCCGGGACCCCTTGGGATGGAGACCCAGTACTTC
v_call: TRBV5-5
j_call: TRBJ2-5
d_call: NA
clone_size: NA

cdr3_aa: CASSDRASRNTEAFF
cdr3_nt: TGCGCCAGCAGTGACAGGGCCTCTAGGAACACTGAAGCTTTCTTT
v_call: TRBV10-1
j_call: TRBJ1-1
d_call: NA
clone_size: few

cdr3_aa: CASSLALGAETQYF
cdr3_nt: TGTGCCAGCAGTTTAGCGCTGGGGGCGGAGACCCAGTACTTC
v_call: TRBV27
j_call: TRBJ2-5
d_call: NA
clone_size: once

cdr3_aa: CASSFGGNSPLHF
cdr3_nt: TGTGCCAGCAGCTTTGGGGGGAATTCACCCCTCCACTTT
v_call: TRBV13
j_call: TRBJ1-6
d_call: NA
clone_size: many

cdr3_aa: CASSPRFNEDNEQFF
cdr3_nt: TGTGCCAGCTCACCTCGTTTCAACGAGGACAATGAGCAGTTCTTC
v_call: TRBV18
j_call: TRBJ2-1
d_call: NA
clone_size: NA

cdr3_aa: CASSVGQLDGYTF
cdr3_nt: TGTGCCAGCAGCGTGGGACAGTTGGACGGCTACACCTTC
v_call: TRBV11-2
j_call: TRBJ1-2
d_call: TRBD1
clone_size: few

cdr3_aa: CASSLGAEREQYF
cdr3_nt: TGTGCCAGCAGCTTAGGGGCGGAGCGCGAGCAGTACTTC
v_call: TRBV7-8
j_call: TRBJ2-7
d_call: NA
clone_size: NA

cdr3_aa: CASSWLSGTAASKPFF
cdr3_nt: TGTGCCAGCAGCTGGCTCTCCGGGACAGCTGCTTCCAAACCTTTCTTT
v_call: TRBV5-4
j_call: TRBJ1-1
d_call: TRBD1
clone_size: once

cdr3_aa: CASHRDLSGANVLTF
cdr3_nt: TGTGCCAGCCACAGGGACCTATCTGGGGCCAACGTCCTGACTTTC
v_call: TRBV19
j_call: TRBJ2-6
d_call: NA
clone_size: NA

cdr3_aa: CASSPGGQVPSQPQHF
cdr3_nt: TGTGCCAGCAGCCCGGGGGGACAGGTCCCGAGTCAGCCCCAGCATTTT
v_call: TRBV7-2
j_call: TRBJ1-5
d_call: TRBD1
clone_size: NA

cdr3_aa: CASSRRAADTQYF
cdr3_nt: TGTGCCAGCAGCCGAAGAGCGGCAGATACGCAGTATTTT
v_call: TRBV5-8
j_call: TRBJ2-3
d_call: NA
clone_size: NA

cdr3_aa: CASVRGMNTEAFF
cdr3_nt: TGTGCCAGCGTCAGGGGCATGAACACTGAAGCTTTCTTT
v_call: TRBV6-5
j_call: TRBJ1-1
d_call: NA
clone_size: NA

cdr3_aa: CASSQTDATNEKLFF
cdr3_nt: TGTGCCAGCAGCCAGACAGACGCAACTAATGAAAAACTGTTTTTT
v_call: TRBV7-7
j_call: TRBJ1-4
d_call: NA
clone_size: NA

cdr3_aa: CASRTPFRGRANTGELFF
cdr3_nt: TGTGCCAGCAGGACCCCGTTCAGGGGTCGTGCGAACACCGGGGAGCTGTTTTTT
v_call: TRBV11-2
j_call: TRBJ2-2
d_call: NA
clone_size: NA

cdr3_aa: CSARRQGAGTDTQYF
cdr3_nt: TGCAGCGCTCGGAGGCAGGGGGCGGGCACAGATACGCAGTATTTT
v_call: TRBV29-1
j_call: TRBJ2-3
d_call: TRBD1
clone_size: NA

cdr3_aa: CASSLRLAVSYEQYF
cdr3_nt: TGCGCCAGCAGCCTCCGACTAGCGGTCTCCTACGAGCAGTACTTC
v_call: TRBV4-3
j_call: TRBJ2-7
d_call: TRBD2
clone_size: NA

cdr3_aa: CASSTLVGRGGYTF
cdr3_nt: TGTGCCAGCAGCACCTTGGTAGGGAGGGGTGGCTACACCTTC
v_call: TRBV9
j_call: TRBJ1-2
d_call: NA
clone_size: few

cdr3_aa: CASSLAGLPSDTQYF
cdr3_nt: TGTGCCAGCAGCTTAGCCGGCCTTCCTTCAGATACGCAGTATTTT
v_call: TRBV7-9
j_call: TRBJ2-3
d_call: NA
clone_size: NA

cdr3_aa: CASGAGQGISYEQYF
cdr3_nt: TGTGCCAGCGGGGCTGGACAGGGGATTTCCTACGAGCAGTACTTC
v_call: TRBV28
j_call: TRBJ2-7
d_call: TRBD1
clone_size: NA

cdr3_aa: CASSFRGRASGEQFF
cdr3_nt: TGTGCCAGCAGCTTTCGGGGGAGGGCCTCGGGGGAGCAGTTCTTC
v_call: TRBV7-2
j_call: TRBJ2-1
d_call: TRBD2
clone_size: NA

cdr3_aa: CASSSQGDLGNSPLHF
cdr3_nt: TGTGCCAGCAGTTCTCAGGGTGATTTGGGGAATTCACCCCTCCACTTT
v_call: TRBV28
j_call: TRBJ1-6
d_call: NA
clone_size: NA

cdr3_aa: CASSLDEGDDNEQFF
cdr3_nt: TGTGCCAGCAGCTTAGATGAGGGAGACGACAATGAGCAGTTCTTC
v_call: TRBV7-2
j_call: TRBJ2-1
d_call: NA
clone_size: NA

cdr3_aa: CASSIQTYEQYF
cdr3_nt: TGTGCCAGCAGTATACAGACCTACGAGCAGTACTTC
v_call: TRBV6-2/TRBV6-3
j_call: TRBJ2-7
d_call: NA
clone_size: NA

cdr3_aa: CASSLRSISGANVLTF
cdr3_nt: TGTGCCAGCAGCTTAAGGTCTATTTCTGGGGCCAACGTCCTGACTTTC
v_call: TRBV7-3
j_call: TRBJ2-6
d_call: NA
clone_size: NA

cdr3_aa: CASSATTGYNTEAFF
cdr3_nt: TGTGCCAGCAGCGCAACGACAGGGTATAACACTGAAGCTTTCTTT
v_call: TRBV11-2
j_call: TRBJ1-1
d_call: TRBD1
clone_size: NA

cdr3_aa: CSVEGLYLQETQYF
cdr3_nt: TGCAGCGTTGAAGGGCTGTATCTCCAAGAGACCCAGTACTTC
v_call: TRBV29-1
j_call: TRBJ2-5
d_call: NA
clone_size: NA

cdr3_aa: CASIPRPGSLEPQHF
cdr3_nt: TGTGCCAGTATCCCGCGGCCAGGGTCGTTGGAGCCCCAGCATTTT
v_call: TRBV19
j_call: TRBJ1-5
d_call: NA
clone_size: NA

cdr3_aa: CASSLEWENIQYF
cdr3_nt: TGTGCCAGCAGCTTGGAGTGGGAAAACATTCAGTACTTC
v_call: TRBV5-4
j_call: TRBJ2-4
d_call: NA
clone_size: few

cdr3_aa: CASTTGGAYNEQFF
cdr3_nt: TGTGCCAGCACCACAGGGGGCGCTTACAATGAGCAGTTCTTC
v_call: TRBV28
j_call: TRBJ2-1
d_call: TRBD1
clone_size: once

cdr3_aa: CASSSRQGWHEQYF
cdr3_nt: TGTGCCAGCAGCTCGAGACAGGGTTGGCACGAGCAGTACTTC
v_call: TRBV27
j_call: TRBJ2-7
d_call: TRBD1
clone_size: NA

cdr3_aa: CASSPRWGGNEQFF
cdr3_nt: TGTGCCAGCTCACCTAGGTGGGGGGGGAATGAGCAGTTCTTC
v_call: TRBV18
j_call: TRBJ2-1
d_call: TRBD2
clone_size: NA

cdr3_aa: CASSVQSGNTEAFF
cdr3_nt: TGTGCCAGCAGCGTTCAGTCTGGGAACACTGAAGCTTTCTTT
v_call: TRBV9
j_call: TRBJ1-1
d_call: NA
clone_size: medium-sized

cdr3_aa: CASSRDTLVYEQYF
cdr3_nt: TGTGCCAGCAGCCGGGACACACTTGTCTACGAGCAGTACTTC
v_call: TRBV4-2
j_call: TRBJ2-7
d_call: NA
clone_size: NA

cdr3_aa: CASKRTGVYNEQFF
cdr3_nt: TGTGCCAGCAAGCGGACAGGGGTCTACAATGAGCAGTTCTTC
v_call: TRBV6-5
j_call: TRBJ2-1
d_call: TRBD1
clone_size: NA

cdr3_aa: CASSRYGTGIEKLFF
cdr3_nt: TGTGCCAGCAGCCGGTACGGGACAGGGATTGAAAAACTGTTTTTT
v_call: TRBV9
j_call: TRBJ1-4
d_call: TRBD1
clone_size: few